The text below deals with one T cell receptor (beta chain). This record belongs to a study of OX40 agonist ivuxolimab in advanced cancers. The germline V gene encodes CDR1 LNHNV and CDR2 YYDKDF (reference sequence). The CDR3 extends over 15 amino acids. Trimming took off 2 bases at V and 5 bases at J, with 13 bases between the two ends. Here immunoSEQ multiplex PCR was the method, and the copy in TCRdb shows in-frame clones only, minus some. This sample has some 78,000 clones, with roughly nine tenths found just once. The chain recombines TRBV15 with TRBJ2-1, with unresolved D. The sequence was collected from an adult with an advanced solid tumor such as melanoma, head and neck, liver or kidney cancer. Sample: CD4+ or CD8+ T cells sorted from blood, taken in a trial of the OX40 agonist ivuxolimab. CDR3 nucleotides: TGTGCCACCAGCAGAATAGCCGATAAAAACAATGAGCAGTTCTTC. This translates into CATSRIADKNNEQFF.